The 2 T cell receptor beta chains reported below all come from one sample, sequenced in a study of shared clonotypes between healthy human individuals. Sequencing used immunoSEQ multiplex PCR; TCRdb keeps in-frame clones, though not all of them. The table lists 2.5 million or so clones, approximately 94% of them singletons, with around 0.14% in the top ten. Specimen: naive CD4+ T cells sorted from blood. Subset of the sample: CD45RA+ positively selected. The receptors were sampled from a man younger than 30 in good health.

The chain combines TRBV6-1 with TRBJ1-3, with TRBD1 as a possible D gene (5 bases). The germline V gene has CDR1 MNHNS and CDR2 SASEGT. The CDR3 consists of 13 residues. V was pared by 8 bases and J by 4 bases, with 12 bases between. CDR3 in amino acids: CASGDFGGNTIYF. The CDR3 region has the DNA TGTGCCAGCGGGGACTTCGGGGGAAACACCATATATTTT.

The chain has TRBV10-3 and TRBJ2-5, with D perhaps matching TRBD2 (6 bases). CDR3 length: 13 amino acids. Per germline, CDR1 ENHRY and CDR2 SYGVKD. V was shortened by 11 bases and J by 0 bases, with 13 bases between the two germline ends. As DNA, the CDR3 is TGTGCCGTACGGGGGAACTACCAAGAGACCCAGTACTTC. Residues: CAVRGNYQETQYF.